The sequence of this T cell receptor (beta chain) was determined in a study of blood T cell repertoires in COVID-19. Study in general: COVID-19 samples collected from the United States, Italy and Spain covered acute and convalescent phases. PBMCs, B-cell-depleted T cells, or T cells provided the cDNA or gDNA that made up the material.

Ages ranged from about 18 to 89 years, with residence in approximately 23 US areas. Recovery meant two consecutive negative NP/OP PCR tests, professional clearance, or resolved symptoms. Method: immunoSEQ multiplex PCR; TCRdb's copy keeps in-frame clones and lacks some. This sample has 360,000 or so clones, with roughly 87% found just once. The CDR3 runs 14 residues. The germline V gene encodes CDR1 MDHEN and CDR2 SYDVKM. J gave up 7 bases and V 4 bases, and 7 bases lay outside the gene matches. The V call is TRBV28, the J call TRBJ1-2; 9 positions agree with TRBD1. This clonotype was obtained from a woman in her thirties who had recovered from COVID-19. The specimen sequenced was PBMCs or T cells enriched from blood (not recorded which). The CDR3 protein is CASSSPGQGFGYTF. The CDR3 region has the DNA TGTGCCAGCAGTTCTCCGGGACAGGGCTTTGGCTACACCTTC.